The clone carrying this T cell receptor (beta chain) has only a few counts. Its cognate antigen is unknown. The sample belongs to a study of T-cell memory formation after mild COVID-19. About the research overall: Each donor largely had its own TCR clusters.

The J segment lost 7 bases and the V segment lost 2 bases, leaving 7 bases of the junction unmatched. The CDR3 covers 14 residues. Germline lookup yields CDR1 SEHNR and CDR2 FQNEAQ (reference sequence). TCRdb itself ran the 5' RACE reads through MiXCR, one entry per CDR3 protein. The sample consists of 90,000 to 120,000 distinct CDR3 sequences, 11% of them appearing once. Study conclusions and caveats: Memory sampled before infection contained some responding clones, suggesting cross-reactive memory joined. Shrinking CD4+ clones were chiefly CM and EM; CD8+ ones were chiefly EMRA.

This chain connects TRBV7-9 to TRBJ1-2, with 7 bases identical to TRBD1. Sequenced sample: PBMCs or a T cell subset sorted from them (not recorded which). The receptor's source is a man younger than 30 who had mild COVID-19 (a few samples of this study predate the infection). Cell type and time point are not known. CDR3 coding DNA: TGTGCCAGCAGCTTAAGAACAACAGGGGCTGGCTACACCTTC. It encodes CASSLRTTGAGYTF. Based on the CDR3 plus reference TRBV7-9 and TRBJ1-2, the full variable domain is DTGVSQNPRHKITKRGQNVTFRCDPISEHNRLYWYRQTLGQGPEFLTYFQNEAQLEKSRLLSDRFSAERPKGSFSTLEIQRTEQGDSAMYLCASSLRTTGAGYTFGSGTRLTVV.